These 5 T cell receptor beta chains came from one sample sequenced in a study of shared clonotypes between healthy human individuals. The protocol was immunoSEQ multiplex PCR, while the TCRdb copy is restricted to in-frame clones and leaves out a portion. The repertoire holds about 1,500,000 clones, 96% seen once, with approximately 1.1% in the top ten. Sequencing was performed on naive CD4+ T cells sorted from blood. Subset denoted: CD45RA+ positively selected. These receptors were obtained from a man younger than 40 in good health.

The chain has TRBV5-1 and TRBJ1-1; D remains unclear. Germline values: CDR1 SGHRS, CDR2 YFSETQ. Trimming took 0 bases from V and 4 from J, leaving 10 bases between them. The length of the CDR3 is 14 residues. CDR3: CASSLGQVFTEAFF. CDR3 in DNA: TGCGCCAGCAGCTTGGGGCAGGTCTTCACTGAAGCTTTCTTT.

This rearrangement joins TRBV7-8 to TRBJ1-5; TRBD1 matches 10 bases. The CDR3 is 14 amino acids. The V gene end was trimmed by 5 bases and the J gene end by 6 bases; junction bases not matched to a gene: 4. CDR1 is SGHVS and CDR2 is FQNEAQ in the germline V gene. This CDR3 reads CASSPRDRGQPQHF. As DNA, the CDR3 is TGTGCCAGCAGCCCTCGGGACAGGGGTCAGCCCCAGCATTTT.

The chain employs TRBV10-2 and TRBJ2-2; D is uncertain. The CDR3 runs to 12 residues. Germline V gene lookup returns CDR1 WSHSY and CDR2 SAAADI. Trimming removed 2 bases at V and 6 bases at J, with 4 bases between. The CDR3 DNA reads as TGCGCCAGCAGTGAGCGGGCCGGGGAGCTGTTTTTT. Translating it yields CASSERAGELFF.

The rearrangement joins TRBV28 to TRBJ2-3; 9 bases match TRBD1. The CDR3 spans 17 residues. Trimming removed 5 bases from V and 4 bases from J; junction bases left unmatched: 13. CDR1 is MDHEN and CDR2 is SYDVKM in the germline V gene. CDR3 in amino acids: CASSTNHRDRVADTQYF. The CDR3 coding sequence is TGTGCCAGCAGTACAAACCACCGGGACAGGGTAGCAGATACGCAGTATTTT.

A note on this clone: Additional DNA sequences in this sample encode the identical CDR3. The chain uses TRBV2 and TRBJ1-1; D remains unclear. The germline V and J ends were trimmed by 4 bases and 4 bases, with 7 bases remaining between them. The CDR3 totals 12 residues. From germline, CDR1 is SNHLY and CDR2 FYNNEI. The CDR3 here is CASSAGGTEAFF. The CDR3 DNA reads as TGTGCCAGCAGTGCCGGAGGCACTGAAGCTTTCTTT.